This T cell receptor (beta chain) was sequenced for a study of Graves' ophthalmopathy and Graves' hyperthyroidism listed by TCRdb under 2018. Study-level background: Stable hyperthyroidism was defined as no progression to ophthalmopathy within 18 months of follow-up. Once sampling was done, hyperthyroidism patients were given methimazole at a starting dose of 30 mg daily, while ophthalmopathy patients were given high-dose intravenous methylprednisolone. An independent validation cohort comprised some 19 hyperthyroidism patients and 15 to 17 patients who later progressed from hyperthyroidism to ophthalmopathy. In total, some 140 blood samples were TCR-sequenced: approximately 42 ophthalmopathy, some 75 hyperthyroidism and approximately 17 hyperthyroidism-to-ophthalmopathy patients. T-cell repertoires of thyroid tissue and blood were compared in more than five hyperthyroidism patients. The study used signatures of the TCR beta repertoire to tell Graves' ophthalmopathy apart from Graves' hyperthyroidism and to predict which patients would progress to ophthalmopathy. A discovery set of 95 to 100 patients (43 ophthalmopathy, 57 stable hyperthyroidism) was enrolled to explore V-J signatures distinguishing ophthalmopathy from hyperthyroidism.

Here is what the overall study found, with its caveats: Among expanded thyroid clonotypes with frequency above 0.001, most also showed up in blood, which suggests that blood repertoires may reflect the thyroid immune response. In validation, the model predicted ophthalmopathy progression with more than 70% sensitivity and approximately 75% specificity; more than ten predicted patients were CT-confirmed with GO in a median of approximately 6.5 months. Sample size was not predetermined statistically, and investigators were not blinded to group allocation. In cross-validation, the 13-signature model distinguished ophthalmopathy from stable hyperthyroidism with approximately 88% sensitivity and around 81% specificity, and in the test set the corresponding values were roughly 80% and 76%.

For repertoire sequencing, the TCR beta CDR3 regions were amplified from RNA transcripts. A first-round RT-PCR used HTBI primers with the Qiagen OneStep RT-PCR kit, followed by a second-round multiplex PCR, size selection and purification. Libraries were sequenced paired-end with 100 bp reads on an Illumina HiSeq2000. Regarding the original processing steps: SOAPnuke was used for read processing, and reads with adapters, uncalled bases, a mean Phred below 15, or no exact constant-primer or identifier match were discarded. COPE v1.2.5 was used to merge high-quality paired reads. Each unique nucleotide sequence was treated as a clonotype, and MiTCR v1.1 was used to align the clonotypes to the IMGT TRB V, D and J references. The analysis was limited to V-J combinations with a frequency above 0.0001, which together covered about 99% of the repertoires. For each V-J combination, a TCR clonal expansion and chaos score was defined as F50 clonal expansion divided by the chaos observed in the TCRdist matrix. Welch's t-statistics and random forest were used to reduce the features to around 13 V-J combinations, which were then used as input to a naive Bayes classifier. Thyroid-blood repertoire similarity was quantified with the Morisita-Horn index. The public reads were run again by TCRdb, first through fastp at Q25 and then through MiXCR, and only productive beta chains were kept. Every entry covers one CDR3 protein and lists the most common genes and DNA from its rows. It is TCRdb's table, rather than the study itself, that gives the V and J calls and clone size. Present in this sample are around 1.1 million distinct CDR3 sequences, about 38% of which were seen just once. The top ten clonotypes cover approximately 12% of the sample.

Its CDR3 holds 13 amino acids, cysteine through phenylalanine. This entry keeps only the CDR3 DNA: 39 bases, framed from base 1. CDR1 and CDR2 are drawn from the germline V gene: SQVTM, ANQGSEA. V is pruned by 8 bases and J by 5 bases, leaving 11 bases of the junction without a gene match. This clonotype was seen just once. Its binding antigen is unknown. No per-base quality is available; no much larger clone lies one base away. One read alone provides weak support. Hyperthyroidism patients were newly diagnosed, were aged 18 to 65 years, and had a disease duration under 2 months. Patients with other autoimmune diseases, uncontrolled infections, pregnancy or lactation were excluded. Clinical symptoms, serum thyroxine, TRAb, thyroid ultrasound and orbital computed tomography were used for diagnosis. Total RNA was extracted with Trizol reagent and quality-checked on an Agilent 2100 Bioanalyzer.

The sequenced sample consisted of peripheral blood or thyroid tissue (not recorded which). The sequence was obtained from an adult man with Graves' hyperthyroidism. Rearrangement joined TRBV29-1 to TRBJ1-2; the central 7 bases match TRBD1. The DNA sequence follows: TGCAGCCAAGATGGGACAGCTACATATGGCTACACCTTC. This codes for CSQDGTATYGYTF. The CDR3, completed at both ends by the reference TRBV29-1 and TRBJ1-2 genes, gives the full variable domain SAVISQKPSRDICQRGTSLTIQCQVDSQVTMMFWYRQQPGQSLTLIATANQGSEATYESGFVIDKFPISRPNLTFSTLTVSNMSPEDSSIYLCSQDGTATYGYTFGSGTRLTVV.